Listed here are 12 T cell receptor beta chains from one sample, sequenced in a study of blood T cell repertoires in COVID-19. Repertoires were generated with immunoSEQ multiplex PCR, while TCRdb's copy carries only in-frame clones and drops some. Of about 190,000 clones listed, roughly 80% are singletons. Sequenced material: PBMCs or T cells enriched from blood (not recorded which). The receptors shown here come from a woman in her forties or fifties who had recovered from COVID-19.

This clone occurred once. The rearrangement links TRBV28 to TRBJ1-1, with D maybe TRBD1 (5 bases). This CDR3 spans 11 amino acids. V gave up 7 bases and J gave up 10 bases, with 13 bases separating them. CDR1 is MDHEN, CDR2 SYDVKM, per germline. The CDR3 region has the DNA TGTGCCAGCATAAAGGGGCGGGGAGCTTTCTTT. Its protein is CASIKGRGAFF.

The V and J genes are TRBV7-6 and TRBJ2-1; 13 nucleotides align to TRBD2. CDR3 size: 15 residues. Germline-derived CDR1 and CDR2 are SGHVS and FNYEAQ. After removal of 5 bases from V and 7 bases from J, the junction contained 5 bases not matched to a gene. DNA for the CDR3: TGTGCCAGCAGCGAGACTAGCGGGAGGCTTAATGAGCAGTTCTTC. This sequence encodes CASSETSGRLNEQFF.

The CDR3, as DNA: TGCGCCAGCCGACTACTAGCGGGAGGGTCAAATGAGCAGTTCTTC. Translation gives CASRLLAGGSNEQFF. The genes are TRBV5-1 and TRBJ2-1; 13 positions match TRBD2. The CDR3 covers 15 residues. CDR1 and CDR2 from the germline V gene are SGHRS and YFSETQ. The trim removed 7 bases at V and 7 bases at J, leaving 8 bases unmatched.

This clone is medium-sized (0.01 to 0.1%). At the DNA level, this CDR3 is encoded by other sequences in the same sample as well. This sequence joins TRBV3-1 (or the pseudogene TRBV3-2) and TRBJ2-7, with 13 bases fitting TRBD2. The CDR3 is made up of 16 amino acids. J lost 4 bases, V lost 4 bases, and 7 bases had no gene match. Germline CDR1 is LGHDT and CDR2 is YNNKEL (reference sequence). CDR3 in amino acids: CASSPRTSGRPYEQYF. The CDR3 nucleotides are TGTGCCAGCAGCCCCAGGACTAGCGGGAGACCATACGAGCAGTACTTC.

This clone was seen once. The chain combines TRBV5-8 with TRBJ2-5; 7 bases fit TRBD2. Losses at the gene ends were 4 bases for V and 1 base for J; bases not matched to a gene: 4. From germline, CDR1 is SGHTS and CDR2 YDEGEE. The CDR3 length is 14 residues. CDR3 in DNA: TGTGCCAGCAGCCCCTGGACTAGCCAAGAGACCCAGTACTTC. Amino acid sequence: CASSPWTSQETQYF.

The chain is built from TRBV11-2 and TRBJ2-7; TRBD2 matches at 14 bases. The trim removed 5 bases at V and 7 bases at J, leaving 7 bases unmatched. The CDR3 extends over 15 amino acids. Germline V gene data show CDR1 as SGHAT and CDR2 as FQNNGV. CDR3 DNA: TGTGCCAGCAGCCACCCGGGACTAGCGGGAGAGGAGCAGTACTTC. It encodes CASSHPGLAGEEQYF.

The gene calls are TRBV5-1 and TRBJ1-4; D unresolved. CDR1 and CDR2 from the germline V gene are SGHRS and YFSETQ. CDR3 length equals 11 residues. The V end was cut by 2 bases, the J end by 8 bases, with 4 bases between. The CDR3 region is CASSFEEKLFF. The CDR3 coding sequence is TGCGCCAGCAGCTTCGAGGAAAAACTGTTTTTT.

This chain links TRBV15 with TRBJ2-7; TRBD2 matches 11 bases. J was trimmed by 2 bases and V by 1 base; bases with no gene match: 4. Germline loops: CDR1 LNHNV, CDR2 YYDKDF (reference sequence). This CDR3 contains 16 residues. Written as DNA, the CDR3 is TGTGCCACCAGCAGAGCCGGACTAGCGGGTGCCTACGAGCAGTACTTC. This encodes CATSRAGLAGAYEQYF.

This chain links TRBV5-1 with TRBJ2-3, with 12 positions matching TRBD2. V lost 3 bases to trimming and J lost 4 bases; unmatched junction nucleotides: 3. Germline CDR1 SGHRS, CDR2 YFSETQ. This CDR3 is built from 15 residues. Here the CDR3 DNA reads TGCGCCAGCAGCTCCGGGACTAGCGGGTCAGATACGCAGTATTTT. Its protein product is CASSSGTSGSDTQYF.

The chain combines TRBV6-6 with TRBJ1-3; no reliable D call. V lost 6 bases and J lost 0, with 12 bases in between. The CDR3 is 15 residues long. Per the germline V gene, CDR1 is MNHNY and CDR2 is SVGAGI (reference sequence). The CDR3 loop reads CASRVDGISGNTIYF. The CDR3 DNA reads as TGTGCCAGCAGGGTGGACGGGATCTCTGGAAACACCATATATTTT.

V and J are TRBV28 and TRBJ2-7; TRBD1 matches 10 bases. V lost 6 bases, J lost 0 bases, and 11 bases stayed unmatched. In germline, CDR1 is MDHEN, CDR2 SYDVKM. The CDR3 spans 17 residues. CDR3 nucleotides: TGTGCCAGCAGACCTCCACCCGGGACAGGGGACTCCTACGAGCAGTACTTC. Translating gives CASRPPPGTGDSYEQYF.

Here the CDR3 reads CASSYSGSVNEQFF. CDR3 sequence (DNA): TGTGCCAGCAGTTACAGCGGGAGCGTCAATGAGCAGTTCTTC. The chain combines TRBV6-5 with TRBJ2-1; 8 nucleotides match TRBD2. The germline V gene has CDR1 MNHEY and CDR2 SVGAGI. V was pared by 2 bases and J by 6 bases, with 3 bases of the junction left unmatched. This CDR3 is built from 14 residues.